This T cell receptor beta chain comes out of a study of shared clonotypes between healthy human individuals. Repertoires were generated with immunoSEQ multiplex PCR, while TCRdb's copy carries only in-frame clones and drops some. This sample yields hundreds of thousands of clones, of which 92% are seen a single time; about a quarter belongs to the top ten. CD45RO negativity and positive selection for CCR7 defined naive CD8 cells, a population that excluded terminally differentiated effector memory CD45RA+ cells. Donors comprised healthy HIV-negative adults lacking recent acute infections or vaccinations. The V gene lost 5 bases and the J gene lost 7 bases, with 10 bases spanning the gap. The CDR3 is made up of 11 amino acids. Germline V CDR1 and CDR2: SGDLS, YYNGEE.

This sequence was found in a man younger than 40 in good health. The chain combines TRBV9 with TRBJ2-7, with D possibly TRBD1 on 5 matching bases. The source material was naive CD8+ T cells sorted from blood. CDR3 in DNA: TGTGCCAGCAGTACAGGTGATGAGCAGTACTTC. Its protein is CASSTGDEQYF.